This TCR beta chain derives from a study of blood T cell repertoires in COVID-19. The overall study: Specimens from acute and convalescent COVID-19 originated in the United States, Italy and Spain. Nucleic acid was either cDNA or gDNA, and it came from T cells, B-cell-depleted T cells, or PBMCs.

As originally analysed: Amplification of reference gene primers provided the estimated nucleated cell counts. Generated by immunoSEQ multiplex PCR, the TCRdb table keeps only in-frame clones and is missing some. V, J and clone size were drawn from that table, and D and trimming were deduced from the DNA. This table holds a few hundred thousand clones, 87% found once. This clone was detected once. The CDR3 totals 14 residues. The V and J ends lost 6 bases and 2 bases respectively, with 13 bases between them. CDR1 is SGDLS and CDR2 is YYNGEE in the germline V gene. The sequenced sample consisted of peripheral blood. The sequence was obtained from a man aged 55 to 70 who had recovered from COVID-19. The chain recombines TRBV9 with TRBJ2-3; tentative D call: TRBD2 (5 bases). The CDR3: CASTDPRDTDTQYF. The CDR3 nucleotides read TGTGCCAGCACCGACCCTCGGGACACAGATACGCAGTATTTT.